Below, 16 T cell receptor beta chains from the same sample are listed, as sequenced in a study of T cell responses to AZD1222 COVID-19 vaccine. Generated by immunoSEQ multiplex PCR, the TCRdb table keeps only in-frame clones and is missing some. The data hold tens of thousands of clones, with roughly 81% observed a single time. Sequences were derived from peripheral blood, sampled on day 0 of AZD1222 vaccination. Receptor source: an adult in good health.

This chain uses TRBV7-9 with TRBJ1-2; D call uncertain. CDR3 length equals 16 residues. Germline CDR1 SEHNR, CDR2 FQNEAQ (reference sequence). The V end was cut by 2 bases, the J end by 0 bases, with 13 bases between. The CDR3 reads CASSLRASSSNYGYTF. The CDR3 DNA reads TGTGCCAGCAGCTTAAGAGCCAGTAGTTCTAACTATGGCTACACCTTC.

The sample holds a few counts of this clone. The chain joins TRBV19 to TRBJ2-3; TRBD1 matches 9 bases. The V segment lost 6 bases and the J segment 6 bases; nucleotides outside the gene matches: 7. The CDR3 is 14 amino acids. Per germline, CDR1 LNHDA and CDR2 SQIVND (reference sequence). This CDR3 is CASRTGQGPDTQYF. The CDR3 nucleotides are TGTGCCAGTAGGACGGGACAGGGCCCCGATACGCAGTATTTT.

In DNA form, the CDR3 reads TGTGCCAGCAGCGACGGACTAGCGGTATTGTCCGGGGAGCTGTTTTTT. It is translated as CASSDGLAVLSGELFF. The J gene is TRBJ2-2, the V gene TRBV5-5; 10 bases are shared with TRBD2. V lost 4 bases to trimming and J lost 6 bases; unmatched junction nucleotides: 9. The CDR3 has 16 amino acids. The germline V gene has CDR1 SGHKS and CDR2 YYEKEE (reference sequence). Combining the CDR3 with reference TRBV5-5 and TRBJ2-2 gives the whole variable domain DAGVTQSPTHLIKTRGQQVTLRCSPISGHKSVSWYQQVLGQGPQFIFQYYEKEERGRGNFPDRFSARQFPNYSSELNVNALLLGDSALYLCASSDGLAVLSGELFFGEGSRLTVL.

The V gene is TRBV13, the J gene TRBJ1-2; D perhaps matches TRBD1 (5 bases). The length of the CDR3 is 15 residues. Deletions cut 5 bases from V and 3 bases from J, with 16 bases between. Germline values: CDR1 PRHDT, CDR2 FYEKMQ (reference sequence). The CDR3 reads CASSKDRGSDYGYTF. The CDR3 DNA sequence: TGTGCCAGCAGCAAAGATCGGGGGTCGGACTATGGCTACACCTTC.

The gene calls are TRBV18 and TRBJ2-7, with D perhaps TRBD1 or TRBD2 (5 bases each). Germline V gene sequence: CDR1 KGHSH, CDR2 LQKENI. CDR3 length equals 13 residues. V was trimmed by 3 bases and J by 5 bases, leaving 11 bases between them. The CDR3 nucleotides are TGTGCCAGCTCACCGGGACCATTTGACGAGCAGTACTTC. It codes for CASSPGPFDEQYF.

The V call is TRBV14, the J call TRBJ1-2; D might be TRBD1 (5 bases). CDR1 is SGHDN, CDR2 FVKESK, per germline. The V gene lost 8 bases and the J gene lost 0 bases, with 16 bases spanning the gap. This CDR3 has 15 residues. The chain's CDR3 is CASLEGESANYGYTF. The CDR3 DNA reads TGTGCCAGCCTGGAAGGGGAAAGCGCTAACTATGGCTACACCTTC.

The chain combines TRBV4-1 with TRBJ2-3; no definite D call. V gave up 4 bases and J gave up 2 bases, with 13 bases separating them. Germline CDR1 and CDR2: MGHRA and YSYEKL. The CDR3 spans 15 residues. The CDR3 sequence: CASSPRTDLTDTQYF. CDR3 coding DNA: TGCGCCAGCAGCCCTCGGACGGACCTCACAGATACGCAGTATTTT.

CDR3 protein: CASSSIGETQYF. The CDR3 DNA sequence: TGTGCCAGCAGTTCTATCGGGGAGACCCAGTACTTC. This sequence joins TRBV28 and TRBJ2-5; D remains unclear. Trimming shortened V by 4 bases and J by 5 bases, and 8 bases separated the two germline ends. Germline assignment: CDR1 MDHEN and CDR2 SYDVKM. This CDR3 has 12 amino acids.

The chain joins TRBV2 to TRBJ2-7; D assignment may be TRBD1 or TRBD2 (5 bases each). The CDR3 has 16 amino acids. CDR1 SNHLY and CDR2 FYNNEI come from the germline V gene. Trimming removed 3 bases at V and 0 bases at J, with 15 bases between. CDR3 in DNA: TGTGCCAGCAGTGAGGGTTCCAGGGCGGGCTCCTACGAGCAGTACTTC. Translated: CASSEGSRAGSYEQYF.

The CDR3 is CASRLTGTRTLAFF. The CDR3 DNA reads TGTGCCAGCAGACTTACAGGAACCCGGACTTTGGCTTTCTTT. The chain couples TRBV28 to TRBJ1-1, with D perhaps matching TRBD1 (5 bases). This CDR3 spans 14 amino acids. V lost 6 bases, J lost 11 bases, and 22 bases lay in between. Germline CDR1 reads MDHEN; CDR2 reads SYDVKM.

This chain joins TRBV5-4 and TRBJ1-2; 7 nucleotides match TRBD1. CDR3 length: 14 amino acids. Unmatched junction bases numbered 9, after V lost 4 bases and J lost 6 bases. Per the germline V gene, CDR1 is SGHNT and CDR2 is YYREEE (reference sequence). For the CDR3, the DNA is TGTGCCAGCAGCCAAAAACAGGGGCCTCATGGCTACACCTTC. It specifies CASSQKQGPHGYTF.

V gene TRBV4-2 combines with J gene TRBJ1-3; no clear D gene. The germline V gene has CDR1 LGHNA and CDR2 YNFKEQ. The CDR3 runs 17 residues. V dropped 0 bases and J dropped 4 bases, with 16 bases sitting between them. CDR3 bases: TGTGCCAGCAGCCAAGATCCCCCCGGGGTATCCGGAAACACCATATATTTT. This translates into CASSQDPPGVSGNTIYF.

The J gene is TRBJ1-1, the V gene TRBV15; TRBD1 agrees at 8 bases. Germline V gene data show CDR1 as LNHNV and CDR2 as YYDKDF (reference sequence). V shed 7 bases and J 4 bases; nucleotides not matched to a gene: 5. CDR3 size: 13 residues. CDR3 region: CATKDRDSTEAFF. In DNA form, the CDR3 reads TGTGCCACCAAGGACAGGGATTCCACTGAAGCTTTCTTT.

This sequence joins TRBV28 and TRBJ1-1; a possible D gene is TRBD1 (5 bases). Per the germline V gene, CDR1 is MDHEN and CDR2 is SYDVKM. With 6 bases removed from V and 11 bases from J, the gap between germline ends came to 16 bases. The CDR3 extends over 12 amino acids. CDR3 DNA: TGTGCCAGCAGCCCCTCGGGACGTCCGGCTTTCTTT. It codes for CASSPSGRPAFF.

The rearrangement uses TRBV15 and TRBJ1-1; tentative D call: TRBD1 (6 bases). The ends were cut back, 4 bases at V and 0 bases at J, with 12 bases in the middle. The germline V gene encodes CDR1 LNHNV and CDR2 YYDKDF (reference sequence). The CDR3 covers 15 residues. DNA for the CDR3: TGTGCCACCAGCAAAGGGGGTAGTATGAACACTGAAGCTTTCTTT. Translation gives CATSKGGSMNTEAFF.

This chain joins TRBV4-3 and TRBJ2-7, with 11 bases identical to TRBD1. This CDR3 comprises 16 residues. The ends lost 3 bases at V and 0 bases at J; junction bases unmatched: 4. Germline loops: CDR1 LGHNA, CDR2 YSLEER. CDR3 bases: TGCGCCAGCAGCCACACCGGGACAGGGGGCTCCTACGAGCAGTACTTC. Protein sequence: CASSHTGTGGSYEQYF.